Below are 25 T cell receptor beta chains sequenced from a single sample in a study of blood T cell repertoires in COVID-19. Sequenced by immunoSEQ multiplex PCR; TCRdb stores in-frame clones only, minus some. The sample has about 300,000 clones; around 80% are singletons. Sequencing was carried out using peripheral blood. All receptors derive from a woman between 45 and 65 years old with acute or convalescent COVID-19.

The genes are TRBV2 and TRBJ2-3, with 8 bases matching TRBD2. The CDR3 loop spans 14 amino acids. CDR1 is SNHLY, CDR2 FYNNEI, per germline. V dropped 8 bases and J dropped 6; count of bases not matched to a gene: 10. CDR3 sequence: CASLALRGADTQYF. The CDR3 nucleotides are TGTGCCAGCCTAGCCTTGCGGGGGGCTGATACGCAGTATTTT.

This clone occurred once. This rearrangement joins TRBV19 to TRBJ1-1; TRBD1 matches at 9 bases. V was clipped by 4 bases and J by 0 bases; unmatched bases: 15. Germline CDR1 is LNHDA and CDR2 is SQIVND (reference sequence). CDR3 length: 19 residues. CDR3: CASSNPNRGRGGMNTEAFF. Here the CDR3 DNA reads TGTGCCAGTAGTAACCCGAACAGGGGGCGAGGTGGGATGAACACTGAAGCTTTCTTT.

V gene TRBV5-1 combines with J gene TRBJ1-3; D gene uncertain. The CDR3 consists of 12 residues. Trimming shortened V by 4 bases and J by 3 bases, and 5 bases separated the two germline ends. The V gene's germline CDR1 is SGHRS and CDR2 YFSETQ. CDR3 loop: CASSINGNTIYF. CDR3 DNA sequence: TGCGCCAGCAGCATTAATGGAAACACCATATATTTT.

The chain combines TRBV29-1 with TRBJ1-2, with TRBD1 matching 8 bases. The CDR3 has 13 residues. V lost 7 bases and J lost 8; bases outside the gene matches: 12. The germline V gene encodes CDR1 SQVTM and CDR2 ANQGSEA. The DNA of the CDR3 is TGCAGCGCCCTCGGACAGGGTGGTGGGGGCTACACCTTC. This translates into CSALGQGGGGYTF.

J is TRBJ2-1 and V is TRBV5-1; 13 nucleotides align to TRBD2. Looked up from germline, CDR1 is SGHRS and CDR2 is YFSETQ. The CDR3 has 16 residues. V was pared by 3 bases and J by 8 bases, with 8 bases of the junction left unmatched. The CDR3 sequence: CASSSQTSGRSDEQFF. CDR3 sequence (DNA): TGCGCCAGCAGCTCCCAGACTAGCGGGAGGTCTGATGAGCAGTTCTTC. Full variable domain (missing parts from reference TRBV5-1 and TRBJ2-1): KAGVTQTPRYLIKTRGQQVTLSCSPISGHRSVSWYQQTPGQGLQFLFEYFSETQRNKGNFPGRFSGRQFSNSRSEMNVSTLELGDSALYLCASSSQTSGRSDEQFFGPGTRLTVL.

This CDR3 is CASSSGLAREQFF. CDR3 bases: TGTGCCAGCAGCTCGGGACTCGCGCGGGAGCAGTTCTTC. The chain links TRBV11-2 to TRBJ2-1, with D tentatively TRBD2 (6 bases). Germline V gene sequence: CDR1 SGHAT, CDR2 FQNNGV. The germline V and J ends were trimmed by 4 bases and 10 bases, with 14 bases remaining between them. This CDR3 is 13 amino acids long.

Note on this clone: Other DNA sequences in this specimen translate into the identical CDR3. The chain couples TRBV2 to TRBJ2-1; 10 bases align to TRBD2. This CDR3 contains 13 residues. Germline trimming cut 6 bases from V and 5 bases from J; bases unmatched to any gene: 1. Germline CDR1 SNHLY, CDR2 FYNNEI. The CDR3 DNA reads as TGTGCCAGCAGACTAGCGGGGAACAATGAGCAGTTCTTC. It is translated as CASRLAGNNEQFF.

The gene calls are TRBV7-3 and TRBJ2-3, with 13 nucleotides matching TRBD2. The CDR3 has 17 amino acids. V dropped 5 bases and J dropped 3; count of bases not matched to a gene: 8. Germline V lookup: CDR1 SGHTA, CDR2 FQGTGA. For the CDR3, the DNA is TGTGCCAGCAGCCCAGGACTAGCGGGAGTTAAAACAGATACGCAGTATTTT. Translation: CASSPGLAGVKTDTQYF.

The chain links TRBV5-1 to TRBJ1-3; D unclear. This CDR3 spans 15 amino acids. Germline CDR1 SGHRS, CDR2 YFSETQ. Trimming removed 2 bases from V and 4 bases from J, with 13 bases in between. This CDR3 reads CASSFGPGGGNTIYF. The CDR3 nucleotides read TGCGCCAGCAGCTTCGGACCCGGAGGAGGAAACACCATATATTTT.

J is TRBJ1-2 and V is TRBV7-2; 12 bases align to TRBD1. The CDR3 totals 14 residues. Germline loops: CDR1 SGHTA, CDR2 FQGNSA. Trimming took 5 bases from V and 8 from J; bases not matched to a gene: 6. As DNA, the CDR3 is TGTGCCAGCAGCGCAGGGACAGGGGGCGAAGGCTACACCTTC. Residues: CASSAGTGGEGYTF.

CDR3 in DNA: TGTGCCAGCAGCCGGACAGGGAGCAATCAGCCCCAGCATTTT. This encodes CASSRTGSNQPQHF. V usage is TRBV6-6 and J usage is TRBJ1-5; 8 bases match TRBD1. Looked up from germline, CDR1 is MNHNY and CDR2 is SVGAGI (reference sequence). CDR3 length: 14 amino acids. J gave up 1 base and V 6 bases, and 2 bases lay outside the gene matches.

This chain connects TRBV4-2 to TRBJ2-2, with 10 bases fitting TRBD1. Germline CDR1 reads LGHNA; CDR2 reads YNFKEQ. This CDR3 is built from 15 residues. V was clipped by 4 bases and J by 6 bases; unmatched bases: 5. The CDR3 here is CASSPGTGDAGELFF. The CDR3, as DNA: TGTGCCAGCAGCCCGGGGACAGGGGACGCCGGGGAGCTGTTTTTT.

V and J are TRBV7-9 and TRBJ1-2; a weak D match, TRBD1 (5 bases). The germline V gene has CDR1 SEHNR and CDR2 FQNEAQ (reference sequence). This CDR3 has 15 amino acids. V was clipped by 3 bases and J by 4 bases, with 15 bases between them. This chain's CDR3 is CASSLGPGPSYGYTF. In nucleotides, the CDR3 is TGTGCCAGCAGCTTGGGGCCGGGTCCCAGCTATGGCTACACCTTC.

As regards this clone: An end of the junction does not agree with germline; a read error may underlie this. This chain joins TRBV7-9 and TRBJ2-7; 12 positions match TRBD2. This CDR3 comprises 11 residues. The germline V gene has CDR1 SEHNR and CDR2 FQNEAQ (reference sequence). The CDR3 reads CASSLGLAGFF. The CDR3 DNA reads TGTGCCAGCAGCTTGGGACTAGCGGGTTTCTTC. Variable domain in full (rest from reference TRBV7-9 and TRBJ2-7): DTGVSQNPRHKITKRGQNVTFRCDPISEHNRLYWYRQTLGQGPEFLTYFQNEAQLEKSRLLSDRFSAERPKGSFSTLEIQRTEQGDSAMYLCASSLGLAGFFGPGTRLTVT.

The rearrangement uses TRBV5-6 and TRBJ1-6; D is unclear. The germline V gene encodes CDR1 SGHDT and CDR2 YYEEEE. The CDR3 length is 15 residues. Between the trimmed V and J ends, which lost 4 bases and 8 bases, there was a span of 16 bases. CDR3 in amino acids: CASSAPENRDSPLHF. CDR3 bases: TGTGCCAGCAGCGCCCCAGAAAATCGGGATTCACCCCTCCACTTT.

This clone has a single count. The CDR3 nucleotides read TGTGCCAGCAGTCAAGAGCGGGACACTGAAGCTTTCTTT. This translates into CASSQERDTEAFF. This chain connects TRBV12-3 or TRBV12-4 to TRBJ1-1; D call uncertain. Trimming took off 5 bases at V and 3 bases at J, with 10 bases between the two ends. The length of the CDR3 is 13 residues.

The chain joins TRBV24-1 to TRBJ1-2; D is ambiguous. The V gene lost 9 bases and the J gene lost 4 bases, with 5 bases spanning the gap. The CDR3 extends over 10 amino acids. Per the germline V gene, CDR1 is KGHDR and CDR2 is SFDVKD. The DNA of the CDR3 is TGTGCCACCCAGCGCTATGGCTACACCTTC. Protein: CATQRYGYTF.

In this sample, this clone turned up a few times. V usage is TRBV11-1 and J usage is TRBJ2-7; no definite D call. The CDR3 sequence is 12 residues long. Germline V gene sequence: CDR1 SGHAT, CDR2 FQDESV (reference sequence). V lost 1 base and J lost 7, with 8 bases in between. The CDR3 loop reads CASSLDYGEQYF. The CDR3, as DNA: TGTGCCAGCAGCTTAGACTACGGGGAGCAGTACTTC.

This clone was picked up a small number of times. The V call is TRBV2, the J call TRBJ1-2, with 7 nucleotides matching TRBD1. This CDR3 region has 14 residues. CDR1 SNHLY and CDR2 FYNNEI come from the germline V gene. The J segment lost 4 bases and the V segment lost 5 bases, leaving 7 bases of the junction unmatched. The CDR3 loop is CASSLQGLGYGYTF. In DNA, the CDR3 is TGTGCCAGCAGTCTACAGGGGTTGGGCTATGGCTACACCTTC.

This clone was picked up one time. CDR3 in DNA: TGTGCCAGCAGCCAAGACCCGGGACAGGGAGTCTACGAGCAGTACTTC. This gives the protein CASSQDPGQGVYEQYF. The J gene is TRBJ2-7, the V gene TRBV7-9; 9 bases are shared with TRBD1. J was trimmed by 3 bases and V by 5 bases; bases with no gene match: 11. In germline, CDR1 is SEHNR, CDR2 FQNEAQ (reference sequence). CDR3 length: 16 amino acids.

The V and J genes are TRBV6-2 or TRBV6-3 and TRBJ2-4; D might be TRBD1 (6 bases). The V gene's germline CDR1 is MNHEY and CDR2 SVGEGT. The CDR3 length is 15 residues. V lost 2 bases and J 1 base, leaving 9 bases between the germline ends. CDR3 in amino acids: CASSYKGDAKNIQYF. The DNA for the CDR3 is TGTGCCAGCAGTTACAAGGGGGATGCCAAAAACATTCAGTACTTC.

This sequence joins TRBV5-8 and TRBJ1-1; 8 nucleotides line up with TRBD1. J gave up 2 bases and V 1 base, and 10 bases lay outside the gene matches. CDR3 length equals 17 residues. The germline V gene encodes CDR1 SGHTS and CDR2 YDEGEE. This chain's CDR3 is CASSLFTGGSLNTEAFF. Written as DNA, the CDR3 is TGTGCCAGCAGCTTGTTTACAGGGGGAAGCCTAAACACTGAAGCTTTCTTT. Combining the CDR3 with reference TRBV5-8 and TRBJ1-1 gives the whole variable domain EAGVTQSPTHLIKTRGQQATLRCSPISGHTSVYWYQQALGLGLQFLLWYDEGEERNRGNFPPRFSGRQFPNYSSELNVNALELEDSALYLCASSLFTGGSLNTEAFFGQGTRLTVV.

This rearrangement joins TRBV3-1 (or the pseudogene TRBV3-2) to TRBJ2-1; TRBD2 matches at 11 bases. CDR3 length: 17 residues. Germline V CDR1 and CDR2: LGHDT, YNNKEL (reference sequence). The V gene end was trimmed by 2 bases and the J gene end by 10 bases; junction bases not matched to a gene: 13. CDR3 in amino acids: CASSQSPGLAGGGEQFF. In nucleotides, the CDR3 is TGTGCCAGCAGCCAATCCCCGGGGCTAGCGGGAGGTGGGGAGCAGTTCTTC.

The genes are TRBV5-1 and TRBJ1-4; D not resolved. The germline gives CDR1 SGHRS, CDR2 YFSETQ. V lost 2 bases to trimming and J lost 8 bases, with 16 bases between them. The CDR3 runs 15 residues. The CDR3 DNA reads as TGCGCCAGCAGCTTTGGTACGGCCGGCGGCGAAAAACTGTTTTTT. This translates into CASSFGTAGGEKLFF.

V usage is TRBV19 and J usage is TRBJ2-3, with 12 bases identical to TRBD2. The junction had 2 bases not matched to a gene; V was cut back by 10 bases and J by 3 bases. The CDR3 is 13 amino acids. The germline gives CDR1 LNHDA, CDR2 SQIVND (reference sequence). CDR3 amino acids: CATTSGRTDTQYF. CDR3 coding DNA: TGTGCCACAACTAGCGGGAGGACAGATACGCAGTATTTT.